The present T cell receptor (beta chain) was sequenced within a study of T cells after yellow fever vaccination. About the study: Fractions of low cell number were prepared using SMART-Seq v4 Ultra Low Input.

It was through 5'RACE template switching that TCR cDNA was made, with a universal primer site and UMIs added. Each CDR3 protein gets one entry after TCRdb re-called the 5' RACE reads with MiXCR. The sample carries 200,000 to 300,000 distinct CDR3 sequences, roughly 6.2% recorded once. CDR1 is SGHTA and CDR2 is FQGNSA in the germline V gene. There are 14 residues in the CDR3. V gave up 0 bases and J gave up 9 bases; unmatched junction bases: 3. Whole-study findings and limits: The booster response re-showed most primary clones: 96% CD4, over 80% CD8.

This clonotype turned up a few times. Its antigen is undetermined. The J gene is TRBJ2-1, the V gene TRBV7-2; 9 bases line up with TRBD2. Sequencing was performed on CD4+ T cells sorted from PBMCs, taken on the day of the yellow fever booster vaccination. The TCR originated in a man under 40 who received the YFV17D yellow fever vaccine. This CDR3 reads CASSLASGSSEQFF. CDR3 DNA sequence: TGTGCCAGCAGCTTAGCTAGCGGGAGTTCTGAGCAGTTCTTC.